Presented here are 21 T cell receptor beta chains from one specimen sequenced in a study of CD8+CD57+ T cells in acquired aplastic anemia. According to the study, genomic DNA was the template for TCR beta VDJ and CDR3 profiling. TCRdb re-derived calls from the reads in MiXCR, one entry per CDR3 protein. In the table there are roughly 200,000 distinct CDR3 sequences, 65% of which are singletons. Patients chosen for sequencing had shown CD8+CD57+ cell expansion by flow cytometry. Source material: sorted CD4+, CD8+, or CD8+CD57+ T cells (not recorded which) from PBMCs. The receptor source for this set is a human donor with aplastic anemia.

This clonotype was detected ten times or more. V usage is TRBV9 and J usage is TRBJ2-1; unclear D gene. This CDR3 spans 14 amino acids. Germline V lookup: CDR1 SGDLS, CDR2 YYNGEE. With 0 bases removed from V and 9 bases from J, the gap between germline ends came to 13 bases. CDR3 in amino acids: CASSVDGQAAEQFF. The CDR3 DNA sequence: TGTGCCAGCAGCGTAGACGGCCAGGCGGCTGAGCAGTTCTTC.

In its sample, this clonotype was seen a few times. The V and J genes are TRBV20-1 and TRBJ1-1, with D possibly TRBD1 on 5 matching bases. V shed 3 bases and J shed 11 bases, with 16 bases lying between them. In germline, CDR1 is DFQATT, CDR2 SNEGSKA (reference sequence). The CDR3 is 12 amino acids. This CDR3 is CSASQKGNGAFF. In DNA, the CDR3 is TGCAGTGCTAGTCAAAAGGGGAATGGCGCTTTCTTT.

The chain uses TRBV5-6 and TRBJ2-5, with TRBD2 matching 8 bases. Germline V gene sequence: CDR1 SGHDT, CDR2 YYEEEE. J gave up 0 bases and V 7 bases, and 5 bases lay outside the gene matches. The CDR3 loop spans 14 amino acids. CDR3 nucleotide sequence: TGTGCCAGCCGGGGGGGGGTTAACCAAGAGACCCAGTACTTC. Translated, it gives CASRGGVNQETQYF.

A remark on this clonotype: One junction end disagrees with the germline gene, perhaps due to a read error. The CDR3 nucleotides read TGTGCCACCGGTGAGGGACAGGGTACACCCGGGGCCAACGTCCTGACTTTC. It specifies CATGEGQGTPGANVLTF. The chain has TRBV24-1 and TRBJ2-6, with TRBD1 matching over 9 bases. The V gene's germline CDR1 is KGHDR and CDR2 SFDVKD. The CDR3 consists of 17 residues.

This CDR3 is CSARPAISSYEQYF. The CDR3 DNA reads TGCAGTGCTAGGCCAGCGATTAGCTCCTACGAGCAGTACTTC. The gene calls are TRBV20-1 and TRBJ2-7; D not certain. Trimming cost V 3 bases and J 0 bases, with 12 bases left between them. Germline CDR1 DFQATT, CDR2 SNEGSKA (reference sequence). The CDR3 length is 14 residues.

This chain links TRBV7-9 with TRBJ1-4; D unclear. Germline CDR1 SEHNR, CDR2 FQNEAQ (reference sequence). V lost 1 base and J lost 8, with 11 bases in between. The CDR3 sequence is 14 residues long. CDR3 DNA: TGTGCCAGCAGCTTAGTGGCAGGCAGGGAAAAACTGTTTTTT. Its translation is CASSLVAGREKLFF.

The V call is TRBV6-1, the J call TRBJ2-6; 7 positions match TRBD1. This CDR3 has 15 residues. V was pared by 6 bases and J by 1 base, with 3 bases of the junction left unmatched. Germline CDR1 is MNHNS and CDR2 is SASEGT. The chain's CDR3 is CASRDRSSGANVLTF. The CDR3, as DNA: TGTGCCAGCAGGGACAGGAGTTCTGGGGCCAACGTCCTGACTTTC.

In regard to this clonotype: Sequence at one end of the junction differs from germline and may be a read error. The rearrangement uses TRBV7-9 and TRBJ1-4; D gene uncertain. CDR1 is SEHNR and CDR2 is FQNEAQ in the germline V gene (reference sequence). This CDR3 comprises 15 residues. The DNA for the CDR3 is TGTGCCAGCAGCTCAGGTCCTACAACTAATGTAAAACTGTTTTTT. Its translation is CASSSGPTTNVKLFF.

J is TRBJ1-6 and V is TRBV9; D unresolved. CDR1 is SGDLS, CDR2 YYNGEE, per germline. The V and J ends lost 1 base and 11 bases respectively, with 10 bases between them. The CDR3 totals 13 residues. Here the CDR3 reads CASSVSEGTPLHF. CDR3 in DNA: TGTGCCAGCAGCGTATCTGAGGGTACACCCCTCCACTTT.

The V and J genes are TRBV5-1 and TRBJ1-6; a weak D match, TRBD1 (6 bases). The CDR3 is 15 residues long. Germline lookup yields CDR1 SGHRS and CDR2 YFSETQ. Trimming removed 4 bases from V and 10 bases from J, with 18 bases in between. The CDR3 bases are TGCGCCAGCAGCGAGAAACAGGGCAGCTCATCACCCCTCCACTTT. This encodes CASSEKQGSSSPLHF.

V gene TRBV6-4 combines with J gene TRBJ2-3, with a weak D call TRBD2 (5 bases). The germline V and J ends were trimmed by 2 bases and 1 base, with 7 bases remaining between them. This CDR3 has 14 residues. Germline V gene data show CDR1 as MRHNA and CDR2 as SNTAGT. For the CDR3, the DNA is TGTGCCAGCAGTGACCTGGGAGGCACAGATACGCAGTATTTT. Translation: CASSDLGGTDTQYF.

The chain employs TRBV7-9 and TRBJ1-4; maybe TRBD1 (5 bases). Trimming took 0 bases from V and 4 from J, leaving 12 bases between them. The germline gives CDR1 SEHNR, CDR2 FQNEAQ (reference sequence). This CDR3 region has 16 residues. The CDR3 nucleotides read TGTGCCAGCAGCTTAGCCCCGACAGACTTTAATGAAAAACTGTTTTTT. Its translation is CASSLAPTDFNEKLFF.

This chain connects TRBV20-1 to TRBJ2-1; the match to TRBD2 covers 12 bases. The V segment lost 1 base and the J segment 9 bases; nucleotides outside the gene matches: 7. In germline, CDR1 is DFQATT, CDR2 SNEGSKA (reference sequence). CDR3 size: 15 residues. For the CDR3, the DNA is TGCAGTGCTAGAGGACTAGCGGGAGCAGATGGTGAGCAGTTCTTC. Amino acids: CSARGLAGADGEQFF.

This CDR3 reads CASSGPGTGASPLHF. Written as DNA, the CDR3 is TGTGCCAGCAGTGGGCCCGGGACAGGGGCCTCACCCCTCCACTTT. This sequence joins TRBV11-1 and TRBJ1-6; 10 bases are shared with TRBD1. From germline, CDR1 is SGHAT and CDR2 FQDESV (reference sequence). Trimming at V came to 6 bases and at J to 10 bases, leaving 9 bases not matched to a gene. The CDR3 runs 15 residues.

This clonotype was counted a single time. The rearrangement uses TRBV13 and TRBJ2-5; D not certain. The CDR3 contains 13 residues. Trimming stripped 2 bases from V and 6 bases from J, with 10 bases between. CDR1 and CDR2 (germline): PRHDT, FYEKMQ (reference sequence). CDR3 protein: CASSLNAEKTQYF. CDR3 in DNA: TGTGCCAGCAGCTTAAACGCGGAAAAGACCCAGTACTTC.

The V call is TRBV20-1, the J call TRBJ1-4; D not resolved. V gave up 0 bases and J gave up 0 bases, with 8 bases separating them. This CDR3 contains 15 residues. The germline V gene has CDR1 DFQATT and CDR2 SNEGSKA (reference sequence). The chain's CDR3 is CSAREADATNEKLFF. CDR3 sequence (DNA): TGCAGTGCTAGAGAAGCAGATGCAACTAATGAAAAACTGTTTTTT.

In this sample, this clonotype turned up many times. The chain couples TRBV7-9 to TRBJ1-5; 10 nucleotides line up with TRBD1. Trimming took 5 bases from V and 6 from J; bases not matched to a gene: 7. Germline CDR1 and CDR2: SEHNR and FQNEAQ (reference sequence). This CDR3 spans 15 amino acids. The CDR3 bases are TGTGCCAGCAGCCCAGGACAGGGGGGGTTTCAGCCCCAGCATTTT. Encoded protein: CASSPGQGGFQPQHF.

This clonotype occurred many times. This chain joins TRBV19 and TRBJ2-7, with D maybe TRBD1 (5 bases). The germline V gene has CDR1 LNHDA and CDR2 SQIVND (reference sequence). The CDR3 consists of 13 residues. The germline V and J ends were trimmed by 5 bases and 7 bases, with 15 bases remaining between them. The CDR3 region is CASSPGSRAEQYF. CDR3 in DNA: TGTGCCAGTAGTCCAGGTAGCAGGGCGGAGCAGTACTTC.

The chain combines TRBV29-1 with TRBJ1-2; maybe TRBD1 (5 bases). V lost 3 bases and J lost 6, with 14 bases in between. This CDR3 is built from 13 residues. Per germline, CDR1 SQVTM and CDR2 ANQGSEA. CDR3 DNA sequence: TGCAGCGTTGAGGTACGTCAGGGAAATGGCTACACCTTC. This gives the protein CSVEVRQGNGYTF.

The chain uses TRBV5-1 and TRBJ1-2; 9 bases line up with TRBD1. This CDR3 is 17 amino acids long. V shed 4 bases and J 7 bases; nucleotides not matched to a gene: 17. The germline V gene has CDR1 SGHRS and CDR2 YFSETQ. DNA for the CDR3: TGCGCCAGCAGCCGAGGACGAACCGGGACAGGGTTGGCTGGCTACACCTTC. Encoded protein: CASSRGRTGTGLAGYTF.

This clonotype appeared a single time. The chain has TRBV9 and TRBJ2-7; D possibly matches TRBD1 or TRBD2 (5 bases each). This CDR3 has 15 residues. CDR1 is SGDLS and CDR2 is YYNGEE in the germline V gene. The germline V and J ends were trimmed by 0 bases and 5 bases, with 15 bases remaining between them. This chain's CDR3 is CASSVAPGHGDEQYF. In nucleotides, the CDR3 is TGTGCCAGCAGCGTAGCCCCGGGGCACGGGGACGAGCAGTACTTC.